This T cell receptor (beta chain) emerged from a study of vaccination and CD4 T cells after COVID-19. Concerning this clonotype itself: Antigen specificity is unknown.

Treatment defined: approximately 9-day PBMC culture with coronavirus spike peptide pools or control peptides (ViraFEST assay). The CDR3 covers 13 residues. CDR1 is SQVTM and CDR2 is ANQGSEA in the germline V gene. The V and J ends lost 3 bases and 7 bases respectively, with 15 bases between them. With the Oncomine TCR Beta short-read assay, DNA from cultured CD4+ T cells was sequenced. MiXCR, applied by TCRdb to the PCR reads, yields one record per CDR3 protein. The table lists some 20,000 distinct CDR3 sequences, about half of them singletons, with around 2.5% in the top ten. This clonotype originated in a human donor who had recovered from COVID-19. This sample comprised CD4+ T cells from blood, cultured in vitro, obtained after SARS-CoV-2 vaccination. V and J are TRBV29-1 and TRBJ1-1; a weak D match, TRBD1 (6 bases). The CDR3 spells CSVEGAGVGEAFF. CDR3 in DNA: TGCAGCGTTGAGGGGGCGGGGGTTGGTGAAGCTTTCTTT.